Below, 21 T cell receptor beta chains from the same sample are listed, as sequenced in a study of shared clonotypes between healthy human individuals. The data were produced by immunoSEQ multiplex PCR, yet TCRdb's version contains in-frame clones alone and is incomplete. Found here are some 650,000 clones, less than 98% of them singletons; the top ten hold around 0.058%. The sample consisted of naive CD4+ T cells sorted from blood. Stated subset: CD45RA+ positively selected. The receptors stem from a woman in her 30s in good health.

The genes are TRBV19 and TRBJ1-2; a possible D gene is TRBD1 (6 bases). Per the germline V gene, CDR1 is LNHDA and CDR2 is SQIVND (reference sequence). The CDR3 sequence is 13 residues long. With 5 bases removed from V and 3 bases from J, the gap between germline ends came to 10 bases. CDR3 sequence: CASSVQGHYGYTF. The DNA of the CDR3 is TGTGCCAGTAGTGTTCAGGGGCACTATGGCTACACCTTC.

The chain joins TRBV4-1 to TRBJ2-1; maybe TRBD1 (6 bases). Per the germline V gene, CDR1 is MGHRA and CDR2 is YSYEKL. CDR3 length: 14 residues. V was clipped by 4 bases and J by 9 bases, with 16 bases between them. The CDR3 loop reads CASSRPAPGAEQFF. The CDR3 nucleotides are TGCGCCAGCAGCCGACCTGCGCCAGGGGCTGAGCAGTTCTTC.

The chain carries TRBV5-1 and TRBJ2-7; D is possibly TRBD2 (5 bases). Between the trimmed V and J ends, which lost 4 bases and 1 base, there was a span of 15 bases. The CDR3 is made up of 15 amino acids. Germline loops: CDR1 SGHRS, CDR2 YFSETQ. Here the CDR3 DNA reads TGCGCCAGCAGCGGGAACGGGATGGATTCCTACGAGCAGTACTTC. Its translation is CASSGNGMDSYEQYF.

V gene TRBV7-8 combines with J gene TRBJ1-5; D possibly corresponds to TRBD1 (5 bases). This CDR3 has 12 residues. Per the germline V gene, CDR1 is SGHVS and CDR2 is FQNEAQ. V lost 5 bases and J lost 6, with 8 bases in between. CDR3 region: CASSGGVQPQHF. CDR3 in DNA: TGTGCCAGCAGCGGGGGGGTTCAGCCCCAGCATTTT.

The chain links TRBV28 to TRBJ1-2; D is unresolved. The germline V and J ends were trimmed by 1 base and 2 bases, with 8 bases remaining between them. Germline V CDR1 and CDR2: MDHEN, SYDVKM. The CDR3 loop spans 14 amino acids. CDR3 residues: CASSLSGLNYGYTF. The CDR3 bases are TGTGCCAGCAGTTTATCCGGCTTAAACTATGGCTACACCTTC.

The gene calls are TRBV5-1 and TRBJ2-3, with TRBD1 matching over 9 bases. CDR1 is SGHRS and CDR2 is YFSETQ in the germline V gene. V lost 0 bases to trimming and J lost 2 bases; unmatched junction nucleotides: 4. The CDR3 runs to 16 residues. The CDR3 region has the DNA TGCGCCAGCAGCTTGGGGACAGGGGTGGACACAGATACGCAGTATTTT. It translates to CASSLGTGVDTDTQYF.

V and J are TRBV28 and TRBJ1-6; no clear D gene. V was cut by 7 bases and J by 7 bases, with 11 bases left in between. The CDR3 consists of 13 residues. Germline loops: CDR1 MDHEN, CDR2 SYDVKM. The CDR3 here is CASIEGRNSPLHF. CDR3 sequence (DNA): TGTGCCAGCATAGAAGGGAGGAATTCACCCCTCCACTTT.

Note on this clone: Other nucleotide sequences in the sample specify the same CDR3. The rearrangement uses TRBV5-1 and TRBJ1-3; D not resolved. Germline assignment: CDR1 SGHRS and CDR2 YFSETQ. The V and J ends lost 0 bases and 0 bases respectively, with 7 bases between them. CDR3 size: 15 residues. The CDR3 DNA sequence: TGCGCCAGCAGCTTGGGGTCTGGCTCTGGAAACACCATATATTTT. Protein: CASSLGSGSGNTIYF. The whole variable domain, remainder taken from reference TRBV5-1 and TRBJ1-3, is KAGVTQTPRYLIKTRGQQVTLSCSPISGHRSVSWYQQTPGQGLQFLFEYFSETQRNKGNFPGRFSGRQFSNSRSEMNVSTLELGDSALYLCASSLGSGSGNTIYFGEGSWLTVV.

The V gene is TRBV29-1, the J gene TRBJ2-3, with D tentatively TRBD1 (6 bases). CDR1 is SQVTM and CDR2 is ANQGSEA in the germline V gene. The V and J ends lost 7 bases and 4 bases respectively, with 21 bases between them. This CDR3 spans 15 amino acids. The CDR3: CSGSWGLIDADTQYF. The CDR3 nucleotides are TGCAGCGGATCTTGGGGGCTAATTGACGCAGATACGCAGTATTTT.

The chain couples TRBV5-1 to TRBJ1-5; no clear D. The length of the CDR3 is 15 residues. CDR1 and CDR2 from the germline V gene are SGHRS and YFSETQ. Trimming cost V 2 bases and J 1 base, with 10 bases left between them. The DNA for the CDR3 is TGCGCCAGCAGCTTCGCCCCTGGGAGCAATCAGCCCCAGCATTTT. Translation gives CASSFAPGSNQPQHF.

The V and J genes are TRBV28 and TRBJ1-5; D is undetermined. Germline CDR1 MDHEN, CDR2 SYDVKM. V dropped 5 bases and J dropped 0 bases, with 20 bases sitting between them. This CDR3 spans 18 amino acids. CDR3 sequence: CASSPSPGRSYSNQPQHF. DNA of the CDR3: TGTGCCAGCAGTCCCTCCCCCGGACGGAGCTATAGCAATCAGCCCCAGCATTTT.

V is TRBV10-2 and J is TRBJ2-2, with no clear D. CDR1 is WSHSY, CDR2 SAAADI, per germline. V shed 0 bases and J shed 5 bases, with 4 bases lying between them. This CDR3 region has 13 residues. CDR3 nucleotides: TGCGCCAGCAGTGAGTCGCCTACCGGGGAGCTGTTTTTT. Residues: CASSESPTGELFF.

The chain links TRBV29-1 to TRBJ2-1; D possibly corresponds to TRBD2 (6 bases). V lost 6 bases to trimming and J lost 7 bases, with 10 bases between them. Germline CDR1 and CDR2: SQVTM and ANQGSEA. The CDR3 has 11 residues. The CDR3 nucleotides read TGCAGCGTGGGACTGACTAATGAGCAGTTCTTC. Its translation: CSVGLTNEQFF.

The chain recombines TRBV28 with TRBJ2-7; D may be TRBD1 (6 bases). The ends were cut back, 6 bases at V and 0 bases at J, with 12 bases in the middle. Germline V gene sequence: CDR1 MDHEN, CDR2 SYDVKM. CDR3 size: 14 residues. The CDR3 spells CASRPGQSSYEQYF. CDR3 in DNA: TGTGCCAGCAGACCAGGACAGAGCTCCTACGAGCAGTACTTC.

The V and J genes are TRBV28 and TRBJ1-1; tentatively, D is TRBD1 (6 bases). The germline CDR1 and CDR2 sequences are MDHEN and SYDVKM. The CDR3 contains 16 residues. V shed 6 bases and J shed 0 bases, with 17 bases lying between them. The CDR3 DNA sequence: TGTGCCAGCAGCCCTTCCGCGGGACAATTGAACACTGAAGCTTTCTTT. It is translated as CASSPSAGQLNTEAFF.

This sequence joins TRBV4-1 and TRBJ2-7; a weak D match, TRBD2 (5 bases). Germline lookup yields CDR1 MGHRA and CDR2 YSYEKL. The ends were cut back, 1 base at V and 2 bases at J, with 18 bases in the middle. The CDR3 has 17 amino acids. The CDR3: CASSQVSLGGSAYEQYF. The CDR3 DNA is TGCGCCAGCAGCCAAGTCAGTCTAGGCGGTAGCGCCTACGAGCAGTACTTC.

The chain employs TRBV6-5 and TRBJ2-2, with TRBD1 identical over 9 bases. Germline assignment: CDR1 MNHEY and CDR2 SVGAGI. With V trimmed by 5 bases and J by 4 bases, 5 bases remained unmatched. The CDR3 is 15 residues long. The CDR3 coding sequence is TGTGCCAGCAGTACGAGGACAGGGGTCACCGGGGAGCTGTTTTTT. Translating it yields CASSTRTGVTGELFF.

This clone occurred once. This CDR3 reads CASSLDSRTDTQYF. CDR3 DNA: TGCGCCAGCAGCTTGGACTCCCGCACAGATACGCAGTATTTT. This chain links TRBV5-1 with TRBJ2-3; D uncertain. Trimming cost V 0 bases and J 1 base, with 6 bases left between them. Germline V gene lookup returns CDR1 SGHRS and CDR2 YFSETQ. The CDR3 sequence is 14 residues long.

The V gene is TRBV5-1, the J gene TRBJ2-1; weak D call: TRBD1 (5 bases). Germline CDR1 is SGHRS and CDR2 is YFSETQ. V was cut by 0 bases and J by 2 bases, with 9 bases left in between. This CDR3 is built from 15 residues. The CDR3 loop reads CASSLAGFAYNEQFF. CDR3 coding DNA: TGCGCCAGCAGCTTGGCAGGGTTTGCCTACAATGAGCAGTTCTTC.

This clone was found once. This chain connects TRBV30 to TRBJ2-3, with unresolved D. V lost 1 base to trimming and J lost 2 bases, with 13 bases between them. The CDR3 covers 15 residues. CDR1 and CDR2 from the germline V gene are GTSNPN and SVGIG (reference sequence). Here the CDR3 DNA reads TGTGCCTGGAGTGCGGGTAGTAGCTACACAGATACGCAGTATTTT. This sequence encodes CAWSAGSSYTDTQYF. The whole variable domain, filled in from reference TRBV30 and TRBJ2-3, reads SQTIHQWPATLVQPVGSPLSLECTVEGTSNPNLYWYRQAAGRGLQLLFYSVGIGQISSEVPQNLSASRPQDRQFILSSKKLLLSDSGFYLCAWSAGSSYTDTQYFGPGTRLTVL.

The chain recombines TRBV9 with TRBJ2-7, with 10 bases that match TRBD2. Germline V gives CDR1 SGDLS, CDR2 YYNGEE. Trimming at V came to 2 bases and at J to 2 bases, leaving 4 bases not matched to a gene. The CDR3 has 15 amino acids. CDR3 sequence: CASSVSSGGAYEQYF. CDR3 bases: TGTGCCAGCAGCGTTTCCAGCGGGGGGGCCTACGAGCAGTACTTC. The entire variable domain, with the rest obtained from reference TRBV9 and TRBJ2-7, is as follows: DSGVTQTPKHLITATGQRVTLRCSPRSGDLSVYWYQQSLDQGLQFLIQYYNGEERAKGNILERFSAQQFPDLHSELNLSSLELGDSALYFCASSVSSGGAYEQYFGPGTRLTVT.